This T cell receptor (beta chain) derives from a study of glioma-infiltrating T cells after dendritic cell vaccination. In the study overall: Patients received three intradermal dendritic cell vaccine injections at biweekly intervals. Overall study findings and caveats: Few patients contributed both blood and tumor specimens.

The immunoSEQ assay amplified TCRB CDR3 from up to roughly 2 ug DNA. Measured with immunoSEQ multiplex PCR; TCRdb has only the in-frame clones, and not every one. The table has tens of thousands of clones, around nine tenths seen once; the top ten hold 2.2%. Comments on this clone: Its specificity is not known.

The source is a human donor with glioblastoma. Sequencing was performed on blood, taken before dendritic cell vaccination.

CDR3 DNA: TGCAGCGGTGCAGATCGTCTCTATGGCTACACCTTC. It is translated as CSGADRLYGYTF. The chain recombines TRBV29-1 with TRBJ1-2, with D unclear. CDR3 length: 12 amino acids. From germline, CDR1 is SQVTM and CDR2 ANQGSEA. Trimming left V 7 bases short and J 4 bases short, with 13 bases between.